This T cell receptor (beta chain) was obtained from a study of cytomegalovirus exposure and HLA in healthy donors. The CDR3 contains 15 residues. Trimming cost V 7 bases and J 5 bases, with 20 bases left between them. Per germline, CDR1 SEHNR and CDR2 FQNEAQ (reference sequence). In the case of this clone: No antigen is known for it.

Regarding the study as a whole: In a later analysis, CMV-associated beta chains were mostly HLA-associated, it appeared. There were a few CMV-associated chains whose specificity for CMV antigens was confirmed in vitro.

This PCR relied on a set of 60 Vbeta primers and 13 Jbeta primers. Using immunoSEQ multiplex PCR, the repertoire was profiled, and TCRdb retains in-frame clones only, with some absent. The data show about 120,000 clones, just over 65% seen once. This TCR came from a man younger than 35 in good health and CMV-seronegative. The sequencing input was PBMCs. V and J are TRBV7-9 and TRBJ1-1; D perhaps matches TRBD1 (6 bases). In DNA form, the CDR3 reads TGTGCCAGCAATCGGGACACCCGGCATAAAACTGAAGCTTTCTTT. Translated: CASNRDTRHKTEAFF.